A single sample gave rise to the 4 T cell receptor beta chains below, sequenced in a study of blood T cell repertoires in COVID-19. This table comes from immunoSEQ multiplex PCR, and its TCRdb copy is limited to in-frame clones, with some not included. The sample includes about 380,000 clones, 88% of them seen just once. Source material: PBMCs or T cells enriched from blood (not recorded which). Receptors were obtained from a woman under 30 who had recovered from COVID-19.

The rearrangement uses TRBV19 and TRBJ2-7; D ambiguous. Trimming took off 1 base at V and 3 bases at J, with 7 bases between the two ends. Germline CDR1 is LNHDA and CDR2 is SQIVND (reference sequence). This CDR3 comprises 13 residues. The DNA for the CDR3 is TGTGCCAGTAGTATAGGTACCGGCTACGAGCAGTACTTC. Its translation: CASSIGTGYEQYF.

The chain employs TRBV28 and TRBJ1-3; D possibly corresponds to TRBD1 (6 bases). Germline-derived CDR1 and CDR2 are MDHEN and SYDVKM. V was pared by 5 bases and J by 3 bases, with 11 bases between. This CDR3 is 14 amino acids long. DNA for the CDR3: TGTGCCAGCAGTCCCGGGACACTTGGAAACACCATATATTTT. Protein: CASSPGTLGNTIYF.

The chain links TRBV11-3 to TRBJ2-1, with D uncertain. Germline values: CDR1 SGHNT, CDR2 YENEEA. The V end lost 0 bases, the J end lost 0 bases, and 3 bases lay between the germline ends. The CDR3 runs to 14 residues. CDR3 sequence: CASSLDHSYNEQFF. DNA for the CDR3: TGTGCCAGCAGCTTAGATCACTCCTACAATGAGCAGTTCTTC.

The rearrangement joins TRBV11-2 to TRBJ2-1; TRBD2 agrees at 12 bases. Trimming at V came to 6 bases and at J to 3 bases, leaving 3 bases not matched to a gene. Germline V gene sequence: CDR1 SGHAT, CDR2 FQNNGV. The CDR3 consists of 15 residues. DNA for the CDR3: TGTGCCAGCAGACTGACTAGCGGGGGCTACAATGAGCAGTTCTTC. This codes for CASRLTSGGYNEQFF.